This T cell receptor (beta chain) is drawn from a study of blood T cell repertoires in COVID-19. Study-wide background: Sample material is recorded as cDNA or gDNA derived from T cells, B-cell-depleted T cells, or PBMCs.

Germline CDR1 is MNHEY and CDR2 is SMNVEV (reference sequence). The CDR3 loop spans 13 amino acids. V lost 5 bases, J lost 0 bases, and 5 bases lay in between. Original processing notes: Estimated nucleated cell counts came from reference gene primer amplification. The repertoire was sequenced with immunoSEQ multiplex PCR; TCRdb's copy has only in-frame clones and lacks some. V, J and clone size are taken as reported in that table, and D and trimming were inferred from the DNA itself. Here the sample spans roughly 180,000 clones, roughly 84% being singletons. Seattle-derived patients entered the study during active infection and were followed longitudinally.

This receptor was identified in a woman in her 40s with COVID-19, enrolled during active disease. This chain joins TRBV27 and TRBJ1-5, with D unresolved. The specimen sequenced was peripheral blood. The CDR3 here is CASSPDSNQPQHF. The CDR3 nucleotides are TGTGCCAGCAGTCCAGATAGCAATCAGCCCCAGCATTTT.